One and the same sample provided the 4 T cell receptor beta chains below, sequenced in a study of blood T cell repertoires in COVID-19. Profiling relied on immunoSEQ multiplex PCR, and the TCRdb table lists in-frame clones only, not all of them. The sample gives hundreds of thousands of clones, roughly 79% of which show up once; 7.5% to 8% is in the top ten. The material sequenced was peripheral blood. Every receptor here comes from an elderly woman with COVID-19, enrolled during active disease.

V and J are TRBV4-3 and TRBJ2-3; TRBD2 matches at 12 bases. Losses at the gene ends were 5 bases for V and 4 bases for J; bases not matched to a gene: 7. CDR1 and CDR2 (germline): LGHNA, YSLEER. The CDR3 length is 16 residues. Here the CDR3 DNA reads TGCGCCAGCAGCAGACTAGCGGGAGACTTTTCAGATACGCAGTATTTT. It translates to CASSRLAGDFSDTQYF.

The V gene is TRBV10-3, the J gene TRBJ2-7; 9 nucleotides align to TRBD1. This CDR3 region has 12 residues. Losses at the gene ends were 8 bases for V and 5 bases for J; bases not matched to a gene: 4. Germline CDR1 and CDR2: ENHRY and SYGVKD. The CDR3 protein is CAISRTGDEQYF. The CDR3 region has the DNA TGTGCCATCTCCCGGACAGGGGACGAGCAGTACTTC.

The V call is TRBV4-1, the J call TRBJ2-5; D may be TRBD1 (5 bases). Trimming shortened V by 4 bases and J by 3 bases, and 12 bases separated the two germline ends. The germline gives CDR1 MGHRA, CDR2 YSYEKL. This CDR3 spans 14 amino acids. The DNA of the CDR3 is TGCGCCAGCAGCCTCGACAGAGATAAAGAGACCCAGTACTTC. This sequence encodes CASSLDRDKETQYF.

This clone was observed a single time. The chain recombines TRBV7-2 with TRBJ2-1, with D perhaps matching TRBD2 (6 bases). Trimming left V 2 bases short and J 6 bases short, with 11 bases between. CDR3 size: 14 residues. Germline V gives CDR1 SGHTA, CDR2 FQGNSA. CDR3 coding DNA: TGTGCCAGCAGCTTATCCTTCGGGGGCAATGAGCAGTTCTTC. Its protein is CASSLSFGGNEQFF.